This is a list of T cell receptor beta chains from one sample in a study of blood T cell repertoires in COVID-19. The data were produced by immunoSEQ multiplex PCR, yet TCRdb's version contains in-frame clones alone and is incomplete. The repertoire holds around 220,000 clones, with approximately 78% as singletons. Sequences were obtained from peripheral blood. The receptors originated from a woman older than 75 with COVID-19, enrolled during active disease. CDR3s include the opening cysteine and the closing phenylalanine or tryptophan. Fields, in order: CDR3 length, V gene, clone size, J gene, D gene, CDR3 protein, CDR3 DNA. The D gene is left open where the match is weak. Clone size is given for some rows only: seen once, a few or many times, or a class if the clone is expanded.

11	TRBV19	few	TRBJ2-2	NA	CASTVTGELFF	TGTGCCAGTACAGTGACCGGGGAGCTGTTTTTT
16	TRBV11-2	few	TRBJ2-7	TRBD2	CASSYPGPRSGVEQYF	TGTGCCAGCAGCTACCCCGGTCCCCGAAGCGGGGTCGAGCAGTACTTC
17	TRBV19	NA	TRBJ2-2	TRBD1	CASSIDLGQGNTGELFF	TGTGCCAGTAGTATAGATCTCGGACAGGGGAACACCGGGGAGCTGTTTTTT
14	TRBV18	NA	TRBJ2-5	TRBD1	CASSKRGQQETQYF	TGTGCCAGCTCAAAAAGGGGGCAGCAAGAGACCCAGTACTTC
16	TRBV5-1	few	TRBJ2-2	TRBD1	CASSPTGTGNTGELFF	TGCGCCAGCAGCCCGACCGGGACAGGGAACACCGGGGAGCTGTTTTTT
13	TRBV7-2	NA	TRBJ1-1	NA	CASSLNRVTEAFF	TGTGCCAGCAGCTTAAACAGGGTAACTGAAGCTTTCTTT
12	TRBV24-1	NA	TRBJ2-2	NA	CATGQTTGELFF	TGTGCCACCGGACAAACCACCGGGGAGCTGTTTTTT
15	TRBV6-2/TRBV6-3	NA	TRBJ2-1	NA	CASSYSSLAYNEQFF	TGTGCCAGCAGTTACTCGTCCCTAGCCTACAATGAGCAGTTCTTC
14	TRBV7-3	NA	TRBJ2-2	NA	CASSRTVNTGELFF	TGTGCCAGCAGCCGGACTGTGAACACCGGGGAGCTGTTTTTT
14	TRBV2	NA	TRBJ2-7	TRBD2	CASSGLAGTAEQYF	TGTGCCAGCTCCGGACTAGCGGGAACTGCTGAGCAGTACTTC
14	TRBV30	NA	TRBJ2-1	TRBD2	CAWSSWGGDNEQFF	TGTGCCTGGAGCTCGTGGGGAGGGGACAATGAGCAGTTCTTC
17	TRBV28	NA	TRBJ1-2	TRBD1	CASSSIGQGAVDYGYTF	TGTGCCAGCAGTTCTATTGGACAGGGGGCGGTTGACTATGGCTACACCTTC
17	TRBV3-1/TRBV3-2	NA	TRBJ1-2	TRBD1	CASRSQGAPLTSYGYTF	TGTGCCAGCAGATCTCAGGGGGCCCCACTTACTAGCTATGGCTACACCTTC
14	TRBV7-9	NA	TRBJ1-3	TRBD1	CASSRQGTGNTIYF	TGTGCCAGCAGCCGACAGGGGACTGGAAACACCATATATTTT
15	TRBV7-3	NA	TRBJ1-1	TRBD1	CASSSNRGLDTEAFF	TGTGCCAGCAGCTCAAACAGGGGGCTGGACACTGAAGCTTTCTTT
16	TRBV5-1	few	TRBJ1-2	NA	CASSLSASGTANGYTF	TGCGCCAGCAGCTTGTCGGCCTCCGGGACTGCTAATGGCTACACCTTC
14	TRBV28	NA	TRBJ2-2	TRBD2	CASRRELDTGELFF	TGTGCCAGCAGGCGGGAGTTGGACACCGGGGAGCTGTTTTTT
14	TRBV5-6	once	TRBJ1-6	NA	CASSLVGENSPLHF	TGTGCCAGCAGCTTGGTGGGCGAGAATTCACCCCTCCACTTT
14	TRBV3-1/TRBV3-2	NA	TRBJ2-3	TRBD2	CASSQARGGYTQYF	TGTGCCAGCAGCCAAGCCCGGGGGGGATATACGCAGTATTTT
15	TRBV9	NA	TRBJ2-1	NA	CASSAEGGSYNEQFF	TGTGCCAGCAGCGCCGAAGGGGGCTCCTACAATGAGCAGTTCTTC
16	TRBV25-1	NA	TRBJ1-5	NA	CASSAGGSLGNQPQHF	TGTGCCAGCAGCGCCGGGGGGTCCCTGGGGAATCAGCCCCAGCATTTT
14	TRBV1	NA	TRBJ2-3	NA	CTSSRNCLARTQYF	TGCACCAGCAGCCGCAACTGTCTAGCGCGGACGCAGTATTTT
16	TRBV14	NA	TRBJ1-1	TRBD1	CASSQDQGVTNTEAFF	TGTGCCAGCAGCCAAGACCAGGGGGTGACGAACACTGAAGCTTTCTTT